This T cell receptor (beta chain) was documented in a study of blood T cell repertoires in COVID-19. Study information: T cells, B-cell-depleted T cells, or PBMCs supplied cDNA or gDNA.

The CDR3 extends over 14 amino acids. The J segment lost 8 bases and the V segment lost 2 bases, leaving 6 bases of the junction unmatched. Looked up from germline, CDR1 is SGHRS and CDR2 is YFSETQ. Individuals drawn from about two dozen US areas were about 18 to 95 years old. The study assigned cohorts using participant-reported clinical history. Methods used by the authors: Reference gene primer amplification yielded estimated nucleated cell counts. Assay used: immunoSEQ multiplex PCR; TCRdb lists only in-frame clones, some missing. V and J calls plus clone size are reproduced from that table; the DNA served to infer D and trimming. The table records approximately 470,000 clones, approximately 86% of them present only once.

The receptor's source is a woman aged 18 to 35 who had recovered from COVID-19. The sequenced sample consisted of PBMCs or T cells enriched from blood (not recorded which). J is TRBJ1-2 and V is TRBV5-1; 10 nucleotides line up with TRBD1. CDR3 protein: CASSFGTGVVGYTF. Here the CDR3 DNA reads TGCGCCAGCAGCTTCGGGACAGGGGTTGTCGGCTACACCTTC.